The 23 T cell receptor beta chains presented below share a single source sample, sequenced in a study of blood T cell repertoires in COVID-19. Produced via immunoSEQ multiplex PCR; TCRdb's table is partial and in-frame only. The profile covers 200,000 to 300,000 clones, with approximately 90% appearing a single time and 3.5% to 4.5% taken by the ten largest. Sequencing was carried out using peripheral blood. Receptors originate from a man in his sixties who had recovered from COVID-19.

The chain recombines TRBV5-1 with TRBJ2-1, with TRBD2 matching over 7 bases. This CDR3 has 14 residues. V lost 0 bases, J lost 5 bases, and 2 bases stayed unmatched. Germline V lookup: CDR1 SGHRS, CDR2 YFSETQ. CDR3 DNA sequence: TGCGCCAGCAGCTTGGCTAGCGGTAACAATGAGCAGTTCTTC. Protein sequence: CASSLASGNNEQFF.

By proportion, this clone is large. The V and J genes are TRBV27 and TRBJ2-6; 7 positions match TRBD1. V dropped 3 bases and J dropped 1; count of bases not matched to a gene: 12. The germline V gene has CDR1 MNHEY and CDR2 SMNVEV (reference sequence). CDR3 length equals 19 residues. The CDR3 loop reads CASSFIFGTEGSGANVLTF. CDR3 in DNA: TGTGCCAGCAGTTTTATCTTCGGGACAGAGGGGTCTGGGGCCAACGTCCTGACTTTC.

The genes are TRBV21-1 and TRBJ2-7; the tabulated D call, TRBD1, remains unverified against the DNA. TRBV21-1 counts as a pseudogene. The CDR3 is 12 residues long. CDR3 DNA: TGTGCCAGGACCGAGGGGGCGTACGAGCAGTACTTC. Translation: CARTEGAYEQYF.

The chain employs TRBV5-4 and TRBJ2-5; D possibly corresponds to TRBD2 (7 bases). The CDR3 consists of 16 residues. Germline-derived CDR1 and CDR2 are SGHNT and YYREEE (reference sequence). V gave up 4 bases and J gave up 5 bases, with 21 bases separating them. CDR3 in amino acids: CASSRGATRGRETQYF. The DNA of the CDR3 is TGTGCCAGCAGCCGGGGGGCAACGCGGGGCAGGGAGACCCAGTACTTC.

The CDR3 DNA sequence: TGTGCCAGTAGTATTCGGCGGGGGGGATACAATGAGCAGTTCTTC. It codes for CASSIRRGGYNEQFF. The chain uses TRBV19 and TRBJ2-1; 9 bases line up with TRBD2. This CDR3 has 15 residues. The ends lost 3 bases at V and 4 bases at J; junction bases unmatched: 4. Germline V gene sequence: CDR1 LNHDA, CDR2 SQIVND (reference sequence).

The chain joins TRBV6-4 to TRBJ2-7; 7 positions agree with TRBD1. This CDR3 spans 14 amino acids. The V gene's germline CDR1 is MRHNA and CDR2 SNTAGT. Trimming took 10 bases from V and 0 from J; bases not matched to a gene: 9. The CDR3 protein is CATQKRDSSYEQYF. As DNA, the CDR3 is TGTGCCACCCAGAAACGGGACAGCTCCTACGAGCAGTACTTC.

V gene TRBV7-6 combines with J gene TRBJ1-3; a possible D gene is TRBD1 (6 bases). Germline loops: CDR1 SGHVS, CDR2 FNYEAQ. The CDR3 runs to 15 residues. Trimming removed 5 bases from V and 0 bases from J, with 11 bases in between. Here the CDR3 DNA reads TGTGCCAGCAGCGAACCGGACAGCTCTGGAAACACCATATATTTT. Its protein is CASSEPDSSGNTIYF.

V gene TRBV6-5 combines with J gene TRBJ2-5; 8 bases line up with TRBD2. V was clipped by 2 bases and J by 5 bases; unmatched bases: 7. The germline gives CDR1 MNHEY, CDR2 SVGAGI. CDR3 length equals 15 residues. CDR3 sequence: CASSYQRGFQETQYF. CDR3 DNA sequence: TGTGCCAGCAGTTACCAGCGGGGGTTCCAGGAGACCCAGTACTTC.

The chain employs TRBV5-1 and TRBJ1-3, with 7 bases that match TRBD1. V gave up 3 bases and J gave up 0 bases; unmatched junction bases: 6. CDR3 length: 16 residues. Germline-derived CDR1 and CDR2 are SGHRS and YFSETQ. The CDR3: CASSSAGTVSGNTIYF. In nucleotides, the CDR3 is TGCGCCAGCAGCTCCGCCGGGACAGTCTCTGGAAACACCATATATTTT.

This chain joins TRBV5-1 and TRBJ2-1; D call uncertain. This CDR3 has 16 amino acids. Germline loops: CDR1 SGHRS, CDR2 YFSETQ. Trimming stripped 0 bases from V and 4 bases from J, with 14 bases between. The CDR3 nucleotides are TGCGCCAGCAGCTTGGGAGAAACCCTTCGGTACAATGAGCAGTTCTTC. As protein: CASSLGETLRYNEQFF.

The gene calls are TRBV11-2 and TRBJ1-2, with TRBD1 identical over 9 bases. V lost 3 bases to trimming and J lost 2 bases; unmatched junction nucleotides: 10. The CDR3 runs 17 residues. In germline, CDR1 is SGHAT, CDR2 FQNNGV. This CDR3 is CASSFGLGQGTNYGYTF. The DNA for the CDR3 is TGTGCCAGCAGCTTTGGTTTGGGACAGGGAACGAACTATGGCTACACCTTC.

This clone appeared a single time. The genes are TRBV19 and TRBJ1-1, with TRBD1 identical over 8 bases. This CDR3 contains 12 residues. Trimming took 4 bases from V and 8 from J; bases not matched to a gene: 3. Germline loops: CDR1 LNHDA, CDR2 SQIVND (reference sequence). CDR3 residues: CASSTDRGEAFF. The CDR3 DNA reads as TGTGCCAGTAGTACAGACAGGGGCGAAGCTTTCTTT.

The V gene is TRBV18, the J gene TRBJ1-4; D is undetermined. This CDR3 region has 13 residues. V was trimmed by 0 bases and J by 5 bases, leaving 4 bases between them. Germline values: CDR1 KGHSH, CDR2 LQKENI. The CDR3 region has the DNA TGTGCCAGCTCACCACCGAGGAATGAAAAACTGTTTTTT. Translating gives CASSPPRNEKLFF.

The chain carries TRBV11-2 and TRBJ2-7, with 8 bases aligning to TRBD2. From germline, CDR1 is SGHAT and CDR2 FQNNGV. The CDR3 contains 15 residues. J gave up 3 bases and V 1 base, and 5 bases lay outside the gene matches. The CDR3 sequence is CASSLVGGGNYEQYF. CDR3 coding DNA: TGTGCCAGCAGCTTAGTAGGCGGGGGGAACTACGAGCAGTACTTC.

The V call is TRBV6-5, the J call TRBJ2-1; a weak D match, TRBD1 (6 bases). The V end was cut by 4 bases, the J end by 3 bases, with 13 bases between. The CDR3 runs to 15 residues. Germline V lookup: CDR1 MNHEY, CDR2 SVGAGI. This chain's CDR3 is CASSLGHLFYNEQFF. The CDR3 DNA reads TGTGCCAGCAGTTTGGGACACCTTTTCTACAATGAGCAGTTCTTC.

The chain uses TRBV19 and TRBJ1-4, with TRBD1 as a possible D gene (6 bases). Germline V gene data show CDR1 as LNHDA and CDR2 as SQIVND (reference sequence). This CDR3 has 18 amino acids. V was pared by 1 base and J by 0 bases, with 15 bases between. This CDR3 is CASSIARTASSTNEKLFF. CDR3 in DNA: TGTGCCAGTAGTATAGCCCGGACAGCCAGTTCAACTAATGAAAAACTGTTTTTT.

This chain links TRBV30 with TRBJ2-7; 8 nucleotides match TRBD1. Germline V gene data show CDR1 as GTSNPN and CDR2 as SVGIG (reference sequence). V was clipped by 8 bases and J by 4 bases; unmatched bases: 7. The CDR3 consists of 12 residues. CDR3 DNA: TGTGCCGGAGGGACAGGAGGTTACGAGCAGTACTTC. Its translation: CAGGTGGYEQYF.

The rearrangement joins TRBV5-1 to TRBJ1-1; TRBD1 matches 9 bases. Per the germline V gene, CDR1 is SGHRS and CDR2 is YFSETQ. J was trimmed by 0 bases and V by 6 bases; bases with no gene match: 9. This CDR3 has 16 residues. Here the CDR3 reads CASTTGTGNVNTEAFF. DNA for the CDR3: TGCGCCAGCACCACCGGGACAGGGAACGTGAACACTGAAGCTTTCTTT.

The genes are TRBV27 and TRBJ1-6; the match to TRBD1 covers 9 bases. J gave up 13 bases and V 6 bases, and 7 bases lay outside the gene matches. The V gene's germline CDR1 is MNHEY and CDR2 SMNVEV (reference sequence). The CDR3 runs to 13 residues. CDR3 loop: CASSPDRGLPLHF. In DNA form, the CDR3 reads TGTGCCAGCAGCCCGGACAGGGGTTTGCCCCTCCACTTT.

This chain joins TRBV27 and TRBJ1-2; no definite D call. The germline V gene has CDR1 MNHEY and CDR2 SMNVEV (reference sequence). CDR3 length: 13 residues. V was pared by 4 bases and J by 4 bases, with 10 bases between. CDR3 sequence: CASSSRGGYGYTF. The CDR3 coding sequence is TGTGCCAGCAGTTCCCGGGGTGGCTATGGCTACACCTTC.

The chain uses TRBV24-1 and TRBJ2-3; 7 bases align to TRBD1. Germline CDR1 is KGHDR and CDR2 is SFDVKD. CDR3 length: 15 amino acids. V lost 0 bases and J lost 5; bases outside the gene matches: 4. CDR3 in amino acids: CATSDLGQVGDTQYF. The CDR3 nucleotides are TGTGCCACCAGTGATTTGGGACAGGTCGGAGATACGCAGTATTTT.

The chain combines TRBV19 with TRBJ2-1, with 9 bases identical to TRBD2. The CDR3 runs 15 residues. V was pared by 3 bases and J by 4 bases, with 4 bases of the junction left unmatched. Germline V CDR1 and CDR2: LNHDA, SQIVND (reference sequence). The CDR3 loop reads CASSMAGGPYNEQFF. DNA of the CDR3: TGTGCCAGTAGTATGGCGGGGGGGCCTTACAATGAGCAGTTCTTC. Using reference TRBV19 and TRBJ2-1 for the parts outside the CDR3, the full variable domain is DGGITQSPKYLFRKEGQNVTLSCEQNLNHDAMYWYRQDPGQGLRLIYYSQIVNDFQKGDIAEGYSVSREKKESFPLTVTSAQKNPTAFYLCASSMAGGPYNEQFFGPGTRLTVL.

The CDR3 DNA is TGTGCCAGCAGCTTCGGACAGGGCAGAACGTCTCTGGGAAACACCATATATTTT. Translating it yields CASSFGQGRTSLGNTIYF. The chain is built from TRBV3-1 (or the pseudogene TRBV3-2) and TRBJ1-3; 8 bases align to TRBD1. The V and J ends lost 5 bases and 4 bases, in that order; junction bases with no gene match: 16. Per the germline V gene, CDR1 is LGHDT and CDR2 is YNNKEL (reference sequence). This CDR3 has 18 residues.